The 7 T cell receptor beta chains in this list originate from one sample, sequenced in a study of regulatory T cells in long-lasting Graves disease. Regarding time point: newly diagnosed GD, antithyroid drugs for less than 3 months. PBMCs provided the RNA from which the TCR library was made. Relying on iRepertoire HTBI primers and Arm-PCR of CDR3 regions, the team built TCR beta libraries. A single record per CDR3 protein comes from TCRdb applying MiXCR to the multiplex PCR reads. Among fewer than 550,000 distinct CDR3 sequences, more than 15% were seen once, and the ten largest hold roughly 25%. The data were also submitted as part of a second study, on T cells in Graves' hyperthyroidism and ophthalmopathy.

Specimen: peripheral blood mononuclear cells (PBMCs), collected at new diagnosis, from a patient treated with antithyroid drugs. The receptors stem from a woman aged 35-65 years with Graves disease.

Turning to this clonotype: At one end, the junction sequence differs from germline, possibly due to a read error. The V gene is TRBV7-9, the J gene TRBJ1-2; D call uncertain. The germline V gene encodes CDR1 SEHNR and CDR2 FQNEAQ (reference sequence). The CDR3 loop spans 13 amino acids. DNA for the CDR3: TGTGCCAGCAGCTTAGCGGGGAACTATGGCTACCCCTTC. The encoded protein is CASSLAGNYGYPF.

The CDR3 sequence is CASSPMGGEYNEQFF. Here the CDR3 DNA reads TGTGCCAGCAGCCCTATGGGGGGGGAATACAATGAGCAGTTCTTC. This chain uses TRBV7-9 with TRBJ2-1, with 7 bases matching TRBD2. Germline V gives CDR1 SEHNR, CDR2 FQNEAQ (reference sequence). After removal of 5 bases from V and 4 bases from J, the junction contained 8 bases not matched to a gene. This CDR3 comprises 15 residues.

This clonotype has at least ten counts. The J gene is TRBJ2-5, the V gene TRBV3-1; D gene unclear. The CDR3 consists of 13 residues. Trimming cost V 0 bases and J 5 bases, with 7 bases left between them. The germline CDR1 and CDR2 sequences are LGHDT and YNNKEL (reference sequence). The CDR3 region has the DNA TGTGCCAGCAGCCAAGATCTGGTCGAGACCCAGTACTTC. Its translation is CASSQDLVETQYF.

This clonotype was observed at least ten times. V gene TRBV6-1 combines with J gene TRBJ1-2; 9 positions match TRBD1. This CDR3 contains 14 residues. The germline CDR1 and CDR2 sequences are MNHNS and SASEGT. V lost 4 bases, J lost 8 bases, and 8 bases stayed unmatched. In DNA, the CDR3 is TGTGCCAGCAGTGCCGGGACAGGGCCGGGAGGCTACACCTTC. It codes for CASSAGTGPGGYTF.

Ten or more counts support this clonotype. CDR3 loop: CATSDPTARKLFF. The CDR3 nucleotides are TGTGCCACCAGTGATCCCACGGCCCGAAAACTGTTTTTT. The chain has TRBV24-1 and TRBJ1-4; D remains ambiguous. Germline assignment: CDR1 KGHDR and CDR2 SFDVKD. V was pared by 3 bases and J by 10 bases, with 11 bases between. The CDR3 extends over 13 amino acids.

V and J are TRBV6-2 or TRBV6-3 and TRBJ2-7; D is perhaps TRBD2 (6 bases). There are 14 residues in the CDR3. Trimming stripped 6 bases from V and 7 bases from J, with 19 bases between. Germline loops: CDR1 MNHEY, CDR2 SVGEGT. As DNA, the CDR3 is TGTGCCAGCAGCCCAGGGACGGGAGTGAGGGAGCAGTACTTC. This encodes CASSPGTGVREQYF.

This clonotype appeared many times. V gene TRBV2 combines with J gene TRBJ1-1, with D perhaps TRBD1 (6 bases). V was clipped by 4 bases and J by 2 bases, with 11 bases between them. The germline V gene has CDR1 SNHLY and CDR2 FYNNEI. The CDR3 has 14 residues. The CDR3 region is CASSAGHQNTEAFF. CDR3 nucleotides: TGTGCCAGCAGTGCGGGACACCAAAACACTGAAGCTTTCTTT.